The 20 T cell receptor beta chains presented below share a single source sample, sequenced in a study of tissue T cells after allogeneic stem cell transplantation. Generated by immunoSEQ multiplex PCR, the TCRdb table keeps only in-frame clones and is missing some. The sample lists under 6,000 clones; 45% to 50% were seen once. Time point meaning: mouse harvest day 7 after allogeneic transplant. Tail vein injection delivered 10^7 T-cell-depleted bone marrow cells and 10^6 splenic CD5+ T cells. Sequencing was done on a sample of gut tissue. These receptors originate from a female BALB/c mouse given C57BL/6 T cells with graft-versus-host disease after an allogeneic hematopoietic cell transplant.

This clone was counted a single time. Gene names are mouse gene names. The CDR3 goes on 1 residue after the read ends, and that part is filled in from the germline J gene. This rearrangement joins TRBV13-2 to TRBJ1-1; TRBD1 is a possible D gene (5 bases). The CDR3 is 12 amino acids. Germline CDR1 is NNHNN and CDR2 is SYGAGS (reference sequence). The ends were cut back, 0 bases at V and 11 bases at J, with 11 bases in the middle. Here the CDR3 reads CASGDGRVGVFF. The covered CDR3 bases are TGTGCCAGCGGTGATGGCAGGGTTGGCGTCTTC.

There are a few counts of this clone. The genes are named according to mouse. The read ends 1 residue before the CDR3 terminus; that terminus is restored from the germline J gene. This rearrangement joins TRBV3 to TRBJ2-7, with D maybe TRBD1 (5 bases). Trimming left V 6 bases short and J 3 bases short, with 9 bases between. The CDR3 is 12 residues long. CDR1 is SNHLY, CDR2 FYNGKV, per germline (reference sequence). CDR3 DNA (partial): TGTGCCAGCAGAGGACAAGACTATGAACAGTAC. Protein product: CASRGQDYEQY. The full CDR3 is CASRGQDYEQYF.

A remark on this clone: Gene names are mouse gene names. Read coverage stops 1 residue before the CDR3 terminus; the germline J gene supplies the remainder. The chain carries TRBV12-1 and TRBJ2-1, with a possible D match to TRBD1 (5 bases). The V and J ends lost 2 bases and 0 bases respectively, with 7 bases between them. CDR1 SGHSN and CDR2 HYEKVE come from the germline V gene. The length of the CDR3 is 14 residues. CDR3 residues: CASSRQNNYAEQFF. The CDR3 DNA, read in part, is TGTGCCAGCTCTCGACAGAATAACTATGCTGAGCAGTTC.

This clone was found a few times. Here the gene names and germline are mouse. Read data end 1 residue before the CDR3 end; the end is taken from the germline J gene. The V and J genes are TRBV31 and TRBJ2-7; 7 positions match TRBD2. The CDR3 extends over 13 amino acids. The V gene end was trimmed by 1 base and the J gene end by 4 bases; junction bases not matched to a gene: 4. Germline V gene sequence: CDR1 GKSSPN, CDR2 SITVG. The covered CDR3 bases are TGTGCCTGGAGTCGTTCTGGGGGTTATGAACAGTAC. Translating it yields CAWSRSGGYEQY. The full CDR3 protein is CAWSRSGGYEQYF.

This clone has just one count. Germline and genes: mouse. The read terminates 1 residue ahead of where the CDR3 ends, so the germline J gene completes it. The chain couples TRBV12-1 to TRBJ2-3; D may match TRBD1 or TRBD2 (5 bases each). The CDR3 has 14 residues. Trimming cost V 0 bases and J 0 bases, with 6 bases left between them. Looked up from germline, CDR1 is SGHSN and CDR2 is HYEKVE. The CDR3 sequence: CASSLRGSAETLYF. CDR3 bases read: TGTGCCAGCTCTCTCCGGGGGAGTGCAGAAACGCTGTAT.

Notes on this clone: Gene labels here are mouse ones. With the read ending 1 residue before the CDR3 end, the germline J gene is used to fill in that end. The rearrangement links TRBV26 to TRBJ1-2; 7 nucleotides agree with TRBD1. Looked up from germline, CDR1 is KGHPV and CDR2 is FQNQEV (reference sequence). The ends lost 6 bases at V and 0 bases at J; junction bases unmatched: 4. The CDR3 length is 14 residues. This CDR3 reads CASSRTGANSDYTF. CDR3 DNA (partial): TGTGCCAGCAGCCGGACAGGTGCAAACTCCGACTACACC.

In the case of this clone: Mouse gene names apply. Coverage ceases 1 residue before the CDR3 finishes, and the germline J gene fills in the end. The V and J genes are TRBV13-3 and TRBJ2-1; 8 bases agree with TRBD2. Trimming at V came to 0 bases and at J to 0 bases, leaving 5 bases not matched to a gene. The CDR3 totals 17 residues. Germline CDR1 NNHDY, CDR2 SYVADS. The CDR3 is CASSDARGGLNYAEQFF. CDR3 DNA (partial): TGTGCCAGCAGTGATGCACGGGGGGGGCTTAACTATGCTGAGCAGTTC.

A remark on this clone: Genes here carry mouse names. Coverage ceases 1 residue before the CDR3 finishes, and the germline J gene fills in the end. The chain is built from TRBV13-1 and TRBJ2-7, with 9 positions matching TRBD2. There are 14 residues in the CDR3. The trim removed 0 bases at V and 4 bases at J, leaving 2 bases unmatched. Germline lookup yields CDR1 NSHNY and CDR2 SYGAGN. The CDR3 bases that were read are TGTGCCAGCAGTGATGCTGGGGGGGGGTATGAACAGTAC. This sequence encodes CASSDAGGGYEQY. The whole CDR3 region reads CASSDAGGGYEQYF.

As for this clone: Gene names and germline match the mouse. Coverage ceases 1 residue before the CDR3 finishes, and the germline J gene fills in the end. The chain couples TRBV3 to TRBJ1-3; D remains ambiguous. The V and J ends lost 4 bases and 0 bases respectively, with 10 bases between them. The V gene's germline CDR1 is SNHLY and CDR2 FYNGKV (reference sequence). CDR3 length: 15 amino acids. The CDR3 sequence is CASSSQPSSGNTLYF. The DNA read from the CDR3 is TGTGCCAGCAGCTCACAGCCCTCTTCTGGAAATACGCTCTAT.

To note about this clone: The gene symbols are mouse symbols. Partial CDR3 DNA: TGTGCCAGCAGTGGGGACTGGCAAGACACCCAGTAC. Protein sequence: CASSGDWQDTQY. The entire CDR3 is CASSGDWQDTQYF. The chain has TRBV13-3 and TRBJ2-5, with TRBD2 matching over 8 bases. The read is 1 residue too short to cover the CDR3 end, so that end is filled in from the germline J gene. The CDR3 is 13 residues long. Germline V lookup: CDR1 NNHDY, CDR2 SYVADS. V lost 3 bases and J lost 3; bases outside the gene matches: 0.

Of note for this clone: The genes are named according to mouse. The CDR3 goes on 1 residue after the read ends, and that part is filled in from the germline J gene. V is TRBV26 and J is TRBJ2-4; possibly TRBD1 for D (6 bases). The germline V and J ends were trimmed by 6 bases and 2 bases, with 12 bases remaining between them. Germline CDR1 and CDR2: KGHPV and FQNQEV (reference sequence). This CDR3 comprises 14 residues. The sequenced CDR3 bases are TGTGCCAGCAGCCTTGGGACATATCAAAACACCTTGTAC. This codes for CASSLGTYQNTLY. The full-length CDR3 reads as CASSLGTYQNTLYF. The full variable domain, with the rest looked up from reference TRBV26 and TRBJ2-4, is NSKVIQTPRYLVKGQGQKAKMRCIPEKGHPVVFWYQQNKNNEFKFLINFQNQEVLQQIDMTEKRFSAECPSNSPCSLEIQSSEAGDSALYLCASSLGTYQNTLYFGAGTRLSVL.

About this clone itself: All gene names here are mouse names. The read gets to within 1 residue of the CDR3 end, and the germline J gene fills in the rest. The chain employs TRBV24 and TRBJ1-6; TRBD1 aligns across 7 bases. TRBJ1-6 is an ORF, and what it does is uncertain. The germline V gene encodes CDR1 KGHTA and CDR2 FRNEEI. This CDR3 spans 15 amino acids. The V segment lost 6 bases and the J segment 0 bases; nucleotides outside the gene matches: 2. The CDR3 region is CASRTGVSYNSPLYF. CDR3 bases read: TGTGCCAGCAGAACAGGGGTTTCCTATAATTCGCCCCTCTAC.

As for this clone: Germline and genes: mouse. The missing CDR3 end, 1 residue past where the read stops, is filled in from the germline J gene. This chain connects TRBV13-2 to TRBJ2-1; TRBD2 matches at 9 bases. From germline, CDR1 is NNHNN and CDR2 SYGAGS (reference sequence). CDR3 length: 15 amino acids. V trimming: 0 bases; J trimming: 4 bases; junction bases outside the gene matches: 2. The sequenced CDR3 bases are TGTGCCAGCGGTGATGGCTGGGGGGGTTATGCTGAGCAGTTC. It codes for CASGDGWGGYAEQF. The full-length CDR3 reads as CASGDGWGGYAEQFF.

Turning to this clone: Gene names follow the mouse nomenclature. The CDR3 end falls 1 residue outside the read, so it is completed with the germline J gene. This chain joins TRBV12-1 and TRBJ2-5; 8 bases agree with TRBD1. This CDR3 has 13 amino acids. V lost 4 bases to trimming and J lost 5 bases; unmatched junction nucleotides: 4. CDR1 is SGHSN, CDR2 HYEKVE, per germline. The CDR3 loop reads CASSLQGADTQYF. The sequenced part of the CDR3 DNA is TGTGCCAGCTCCCTCCAGGGGGCAGACACCCAGTAC.

Notes on this clone: Any gene name here is a mouse gene name. With the read ending 1 residue before the CDR3 end, the germline J gene is used to fill in that end. This rearrangement joins TRBV12-2 to TRBJ2-7; D remains ambiguous. The CDR3 length is 12 residues. V lost 0 bases, J lost 3 bases, and 5 bases lay in between. Per the germline V gene, CDR1 is SGHLS and CDR2 is HYDKME. The CDR3 DNA, read in part, is TGTGCCAGCTCTCTCGCCGTCTATGAACAGTAC. Translating gives CASSLAVYEQY. The entire CDR3 protein reads CASSLAVYEQYF.

Concerning this clone: Gene names refer to mouse genes. The read ends 1 residue early relative to the CDR3; the germline J gene fills the gap. The V and J genes are TRBV26 and TRBJ2-5; D remains ambiguous. The CDR3 extends over 11 amino acids. Germline values: CDR1 KGHPV, CDR2 FQNQEV (reference sequence). The germline V and J ends were trimmed by 6 bases and 6 bases, with 7 bases remaining between them. CDR3 loop: CASSRWDTQYF. The sequenced CDR3 bases are TGTGCCAGCAGCCGCTGGGACACCCAGTAC.

Note on this clone: Gene and germline names: mouse. The CDR3 spells CASSLSTNTEVFF. Partial CDR3 DNA: TGTGCCAGCAGTCTGTCCACAAACACAGAAGTCTTC. The chain joins TRBV26 to TRBJ1-1; D is unresolved. The read comes to an end 1 residue before the CDR3 does, leaving the germline J gene to fill in the end. CDR1 and CDR2 (germline): KGHPV, FQNQEV (reference sequence). Trimming shortened V by 0 bases and J by 0 bases, and 2 bases separated the two germline ends. CDR3 size: 13 residues.

A note on this clone: Gene names are the mouse ones. Incomplete CDR3 DNA: TGTGCCAGCAGGGGGACAGGAGCAGAAACGCTGTAT. This sequence encodes CASRGTGAETLY. The full CDR3 reads CASRGTGAETLYF. The V and J genes are TRBV26 and TRBJ2-3, with 8 bases identical to TRBD1. The read falls 1 residue short of the CDR3 end, and the missing part is taken from the germline J gene. Germline loops: CDR1 KGHPV, CDR2 FQNQEV (reference sequence). The CDR3 length is 13 residues. V gave up 6 bases and J gave up 3 bases; unmatched junction bases: 2.

As concerns this clone: Gene names denote mouse genes. The sequence runs out 1 residue before the end of the CDR3; the remainder is reconstructed from the germline J gene. The chain couples TRBV16 to TRBJ2-5; tentatively, D is TRBD1 (5 bases). With 0 bases removed from V and 2 bases from J, the gap between germline ends came to 6 bases. This CDR3 is built from 14 residues. CDR1 and CDR2 (germline): SGHSA, FRNQAP. The part of the CDR3 DNA that was read is TGTGCAAGCAGCTTAGAAGGGGTCCAAGACACCCAGTAC. Amino acid sequence: CASSLEGVQDTQY. The entire CDR3 sequence reads CASSLEGVQDTQYF.

This clone turned up a few times. Mouse gene names apply. Sequencing ends 1 residue short of the CDR3 end; the germline J gene provides the rest. The genes are TRBV26 and TRBJ2-7, with 13 bases that match TRBD2. Losses at the gene ends were 4 bases for V and 1 base for J; bases not matched to a gene: 4. Looked up from germline, CDR1 is KGHPV and CDR2 is FQNQEV (reference sequence). The CDR3 totals 16 residues. The CDR3 region is CASSPDWGGGSYEQYF. The covered CDR3 bases are TGTGCCAGCAGTCCGGACTGGGGGGGCGGGTCCTATGAACAGTAC.